One and the same sample provided the 20 T cell receptor beta chains below, sequenced in a study of cytomegalovirus exposure and HLA in healthy donors. Both 60 Vbeta primers and 13 Jbeta primers went into the PCR. Using immunoSEQ multiplex PCR, the repertoire was profiled, and TCRdb retains in-frame clones only, with some absent. The sample holds about 190,000 clones, around three quarters seen once. Sequenced material: PBMCs. These receptor sequences come from a woman aged 18-35 years in good health and CMV-seronegative.

The V call is TRBV28, the J call TRBJ1-6; D might be TRBD1 (5 bases). Germline V gene data show CDR1 as MDHEN and CDR2 as SYDVKM. CDR3 length equals 17 residues. The germline V and J ends were trimmed by 3 bases and 3 bases, with 15 bases remaining between them. In nucleotides, the CDR3 is TGTGCCAGCAGTTTCGCGGGGGGACTATACTATAATTCACCCCTCCACTTT. Its translation is CASSFAGGLYYNSPLHF. Based on the CDR3 plus reference TRBV28 and TRBJ1-6, the full variable domain is DVKVTQSSRYLVKRTGEKVFLECVQDMDHENMFWYRQDPGLGLRLIYFSYDVKMKEKGDIPEGYSVSREKKERFSLILESASTNQTSMYLCASSFAGGLYYNSPLHFGNGTRLTVT.

The chain is built from TRBV2 and TRBJ2-3; 11 bases are a match to TRBD2. The CDR3 covers 16 residues. V was pared by 4 bases and J by 11 bases, with 14 bases of the junction left unmatched. Germline V gene lookup returns CDR1 SNHLY and CDR2 FYNNEI. In nucleotides, the CDR3 is TGTGCCAGCAGTGCGGCTCCGACTAGCGGGATTGAGGTGCAGTATTTT. Its protein product is CASSAAPTSGIEVQYF.

The chain couples TRBV4-1 to TRBJ1-4; D unclear. Looked up from germline, CDR1 is MGHRA and CDR2 is YSYEKL. There are 17 residues in the CDR3. V was clipped by 4 bases and J by 0 bases, with 15 bases between them. CDR3 bases: TGCGCCAGCAGCCTGACAAATATGCGGGCAACTAATGAAAAACTGTTTTTT. Translating gives CASSLTNMRATNEKLFF.

This clone has only one observation. The chain carries TRBV15 and TRBJ1-2; D may be TRBD1 (5 bases). CDR3 length equals 12 residues. Germline loops: CDR1 LNHNV, CDR2 YYDKDF (reference sequence). The V end lost 8 bases, the J end lost 6 bases, and 13 bases lay between the germline ends. CDR3 amino acids: CATASGWDGYTF. The CDR3 nucleotides read TGTGCCACCGCATCAGGGTGGGATGGCTACACCTTC.

This chain joins TRBV10-3 and TRBJ1-1; TRBD1 aligns across 7 bases. The length of the CDR3 is 15 residues. Germline V gene data show CDR1 as ENHRY and CDR2 as SYGVKD. J was trimmed by 1 base and V by 2 bases; bases with no gene match: 4. The CDR3 spells CAISEGQGGNTEAFF. The CDR3 DNA reads TGTGCCATCAGTGAGGGCCAGGGGGGGAACACTGAAGCTTTCTTT.

A few counts support this clone. The chain combines TRBV29-1 with TRBJ2-1, with D possibly being TRBD2 (5 bases). The V gene's germline CDR1 is SQVTM and CDR2 ANQGSEA. The germline V and J ends were trimmed by 4 bases and 7 bases, with 14 bases remaining between them. The CDR3 has 13 amino acids. The CDR3 DNA follows: TGCAGCGTTGTAACGGGGATGACAAATGAGCAGTTCTTC. Translated: CSVVTGMTNEQFF.

This chain connects TRBV4-1 to TRBJ1-1; the match to TRBD1 covers 8 bases. In germline, CDR1 is MGHRA, CDR2 YSYEKL. This CDR3 has 15 residues. The V gene end was trimmed by 1 base and the J gene end by 0 bases; junction bases not matched to a gene: 1. The CDR3 sequence: CASSQGQGLNTEAFF. In DNA form, the CDR3 reads TGCGCCAGCAGCCAAGGACAGGGGTTGAACACTGAAGCTTTCTTT.

The chain joins TRBV10-2 to TRBJ1-1, with TRBD1 as a possible D gene (5 bases). Germline-derived CDR1 and CDR2 are WSHSY and SAAADI. The CDR3 runs 14 residues. V dropped 4 bases and J dropped 4 bases, with 13 bases sitting between them. The CDR3 loop is CASSVNTGGTEAFF. CDR3 bases: TGCGCCAGCAGTGTTAACACCGGGGGCACTGAAGCTTTCTTT.

This chain connects TRBV19 to TRBJ1-4, with D possibly being TRBD1 (5 bases). The germline gives CDR1 LNHDA, CDR2 SQIVND (reference sequence). V was shortened by 3 bases and J by 4 bases, with 12 bases between the two germline ends. This CDR3 contains 15 residues. Written as DNA, the CDR3 is TGTGCCAGTAGTATTCTCCCGACAGTTAATGAAAAACTGTTTTTT. Translation gives CASSILPTVNEKLFF.

The chain joins TRBV21-1 to TRBJ2-7; TRBD2 was called by the table and not checked on the DNA. TRBV21-1 is deemed a pseudogene. CDR3 length: 16 residues. CDR3 nucleotide sequence: TGTGCCAGCAGCGGGTACGAGCGGGAGCCAACGGACGAGCAGTACTTC. It is translated as CASSGYEREPTDEQYF.

The J gene is TRBJ1-5, the V gene TRBV4-1; 8 nucleotides align to TRBD1. Trimming removed 4 bases from V and 0 bases from J; junction bases left unmatched: 5. Germline V CDR1 and CDR2: MGHRA, YSYEKL. The CDR3 extends over 16 amino acids. CDR3 loop: CASSLGTGYSNQPQHF. The CDR3 DNA reads TGCGCCAGCAGCCTCGGGACAGGCTATAGCAATCAGCCCCAGCATTTT.

This clone was observed a single time. The chain combines TRBV6-1 with TRBJ1-2; D is perhaps TRBD1 (5 bases). V was cut by 0 bases and J by 1 base, with 9 bases left in between. Germline V gives CDR1 MNHNS, CDR2 SASEGT. CDR3 length: 15 amino acids. This chain's CDR3 is CASSEAPGGNYGYTF. The CDR3 DNA reads as TGTGCCAGCAGTGAAGCGCCGGGGGGTAACTATGGCTACACCTTC.

The chain links TRBV28 to TRBJ2-6; D is unresolved. Trimming shortened V by 5 bases and J by 0 bases, and 20 bases separated the two germline ends. CDR3 length equals 19 residues. Germline V gives CDR1 MDHEN, CDR2 SYDVKM. In DNA, the CDR3 is TGTGCCAGCAGTCCCCGCGGCGGCACTACGTACTCTGGGGCCAACGTCCTGACTTTC. Encoded protein: CASSPRGGTTYSGANVLTF.

This chain links TRBV5-1 with TRBJ1-4, with 10 nucleotides matching TRBD1. Germline V lookup: CDR1 SGHRS, CDR2 YFSETQ. With V trimmed by 4 bases and J by 11 bases, 11 bases remained unmatched. The CDR3 totals 15 residues. CDR3 coding DNA: TGCGCCAGCAGCACCGAACCGGGACAGGGGACGAAACTGTTTTTT. Protein: CASSTEPGQGTKLFF.

This clone was seen once. This chain joins TRBV5-8 and TRBJ2-1, with a possible D match to TRBD2 (6 bases). The V end was cut by 4 bases, the J end by 5 bases, with 25 bases between. Germline V lookup: CDR1 SGHTS, CDR2 YDEGEE. CDR3 length: 18 amino acids. The CDR3 DNA reads TGTGCCAGCAGCGCCATGGGGCTTCCCGGGAGCCCACACAATGAGCAGTTCTTC. Its protein is CASSAMGLPGSPHNEQFF.

V usage is TRBV9 and J usage is TRBJ1-1; 8 bases are shared with TRBD1. Germline loops: CDR1 SGDLS, CDR2 YYNGEE. The V segment lost 4 bases and the J segment 3 bases; nucleotides outside the gene matches: 14. The CDR3 runs to 17 residues. The CDR3 region is CASSPSPGTGMDTEAFF. In nucleotides, the CDR3 is TGTGCCAGCAGCCCAAGTCCCGGGACAGGTATGGACACTGAAGCTTTCTTT.

The chain carries TRBV7-7 and TRBJ2-1, with 8 bases identical to TRBD1. V lost 5 bases and J lost 8; bases outside the gene matches: 11. CDR1 is SSHAT and CDR2 is FNYEAQ in the germline V gene (reference sequence). The CDR3 contains 15 residues. CDR3 nucleotide sequence: TGTGCCAGCAGCCCTCTCCGGGACAGGATAGATGAGCAGTTCTTC. Protein sequence: CASSPLRDRIDEQFF.

There are a few counts of this clone. This chain connects TRBV2 to TRBJ2-1, with D maybe TRBD2 (6 bases). Germline values: CDR1 SNHLY, CDR2 FYNNEI. V lost 4 bases, J lost 7 bases, and 20 bases lay in between. This CDR3 region has 16 residues. CDR3 DNA: TGTGCCAGCAGTGTCCCCAGCGCGGGGTTTACGAATGAGCAGTTCTTC. It encodes CASSVPSAGFTNEQFF. Combining the CDR3 with reference TRBV2 and TRBJ2-1 gives the whole variable domain EPEVTQTPSHQVTQMGQEVILRCVPISNHLYFYWYRQILGQKVEFLVSFYNNEISEKSEIFDDQFSVERPDGSNFTLKIRSTKLEDSAMYFCASSVPSAGFTNEQFFGPGTRLTVL.

This rearrangement joins TRBV29-1 to TRBJ2-2; the D is unclear. The germline V gene has CDR1 SQVTM and CDR2 ANQGSEA. V was trimmed by 4 bases and J by 6 bases, leaving 9 bases between them. The CDR3 is made up of 12 amino acids. This CDR3 reads CSVVLFAGELFF. In DNA, the CDR3 is TGCAGCGTTGTCTTATTCGCCGGGGAGCTGTTTTTT.

The CDR3: CASSQVGQGVYYEQYF. CDR3 bases: TGTGCCAGCAGCCAAGTAGGGCAGGGGGTCTACTACGAGCAGTACTTC. The V and J genes are TRBV14 and TRBJ2-7; TRBD1 matches at 7 bases. After removal of 1 base from V and 3 bases from J, the junction contained 9 bases not matched to a gene. Germline-derived CDR1 and CDR2 are SGHDN and FVKESK. CDR3 length: 16 residues. Together with reference TRBV14 and TRBJ2-7, the CDR3 gives the full variable domain: EAGVTQFPSHSVIEKGQTVTLRCDPISGHDNLYWYRRVMGKEIKFLLHFVKESKQDESGMPNNRFLAERTGGTYSTLKVQPAELEDSGVYFCASSQVGQGVYYEQYFGPGTRLTVT.